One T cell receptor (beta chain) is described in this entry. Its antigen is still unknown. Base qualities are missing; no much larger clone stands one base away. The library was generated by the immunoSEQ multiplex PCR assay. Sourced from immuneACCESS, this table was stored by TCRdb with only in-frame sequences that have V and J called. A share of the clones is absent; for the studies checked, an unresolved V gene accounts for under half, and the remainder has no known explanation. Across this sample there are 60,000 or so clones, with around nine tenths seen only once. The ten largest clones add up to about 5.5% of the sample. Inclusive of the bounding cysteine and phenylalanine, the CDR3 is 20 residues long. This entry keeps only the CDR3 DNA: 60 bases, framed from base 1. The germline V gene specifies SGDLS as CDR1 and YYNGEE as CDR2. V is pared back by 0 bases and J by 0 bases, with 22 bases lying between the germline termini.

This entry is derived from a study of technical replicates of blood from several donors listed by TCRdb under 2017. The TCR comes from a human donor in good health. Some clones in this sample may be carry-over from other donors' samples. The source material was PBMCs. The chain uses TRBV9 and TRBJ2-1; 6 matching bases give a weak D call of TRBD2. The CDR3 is CASSVATWGLGGNSYNEQFF. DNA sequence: TGTGCCAGCAGCGTAGCTACGTGGGGGTTGGGCGGGAACTCCTACAATGAGCAGTTCTTC.